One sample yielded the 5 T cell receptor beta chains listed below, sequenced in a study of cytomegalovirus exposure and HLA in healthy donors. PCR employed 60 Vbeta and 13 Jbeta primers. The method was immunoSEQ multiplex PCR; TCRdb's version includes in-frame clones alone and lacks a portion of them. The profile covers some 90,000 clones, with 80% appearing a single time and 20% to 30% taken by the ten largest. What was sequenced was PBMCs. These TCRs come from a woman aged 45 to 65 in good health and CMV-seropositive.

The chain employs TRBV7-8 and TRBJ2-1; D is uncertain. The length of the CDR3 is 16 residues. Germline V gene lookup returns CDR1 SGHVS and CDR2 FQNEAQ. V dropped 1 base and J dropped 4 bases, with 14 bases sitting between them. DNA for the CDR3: TGTGCCAGCAGCTTAGGCGGAGTAGGAGAATACAATGAGCAGTTCTTC. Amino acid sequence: CASSLGGVGEYNEQFF.

In DNA form, the CDR3 reads TGTGCCAGCAGCGTCGGGGGGAGTACTGAGCAGTTCTTC. Its translation: CASSVGGSTEQFF. The rearrangement uses TRBV9 and TRBJ2-1, with 7 bases matching TRBD2. CDR1 SGDLS and CDR2 YYNGEE come from the germline V gene. Trimming removed 2 bases from V and 9 bases from J; junction bases left unmatched: 5. The CDR3 covers 13 residues.

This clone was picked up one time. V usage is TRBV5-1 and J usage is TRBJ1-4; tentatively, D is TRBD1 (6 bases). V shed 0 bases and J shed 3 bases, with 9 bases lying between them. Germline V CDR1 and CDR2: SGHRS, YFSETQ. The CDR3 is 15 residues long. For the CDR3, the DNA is TGCGCCAGCAGCTTGGGGGCAGGGGCTAATGAAAAACTGTTTTTT. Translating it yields CASSLGAGANEKLFF.

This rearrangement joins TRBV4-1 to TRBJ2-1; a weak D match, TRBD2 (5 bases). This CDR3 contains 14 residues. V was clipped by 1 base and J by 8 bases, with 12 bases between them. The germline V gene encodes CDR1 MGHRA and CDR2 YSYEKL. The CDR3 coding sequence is TGCGCCAGCAGCCAAGTCGGCGGAGGCGATGAGCAGTTCTTC. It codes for CASSQVGGGDEQFF.

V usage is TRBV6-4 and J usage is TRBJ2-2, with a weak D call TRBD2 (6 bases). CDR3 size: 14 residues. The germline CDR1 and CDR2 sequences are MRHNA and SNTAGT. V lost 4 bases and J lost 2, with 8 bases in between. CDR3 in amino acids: CASSVEGNTGELFF. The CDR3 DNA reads TGTGCCAGCAGTGTGGAGGGCAACACCGGGGAGCTGTTTTTT.